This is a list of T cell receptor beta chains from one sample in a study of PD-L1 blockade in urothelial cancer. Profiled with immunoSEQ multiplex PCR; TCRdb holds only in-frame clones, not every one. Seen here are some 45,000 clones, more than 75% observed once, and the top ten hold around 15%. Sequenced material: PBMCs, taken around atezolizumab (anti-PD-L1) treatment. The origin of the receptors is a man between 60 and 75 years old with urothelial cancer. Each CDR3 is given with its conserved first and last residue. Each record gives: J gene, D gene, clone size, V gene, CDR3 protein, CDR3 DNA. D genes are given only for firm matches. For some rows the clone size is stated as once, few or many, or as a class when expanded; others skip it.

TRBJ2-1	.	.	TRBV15	CATSSALADSYNEQFF	TGTGCCACCAGCAGTGCGTTAGCGGATAGCTACAATGAGCAGTTCTTC
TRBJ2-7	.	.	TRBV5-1	CASSSWGGDNEQYF	TGCGCCAGCAGCTCCTGGGGCGGTGACAACGAGCAGTACTTC
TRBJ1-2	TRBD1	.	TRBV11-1	CASSKTGDGGYTF	TGTGCCAGCAGCAAGACAGGGGACGGGGGCTACACCTTC
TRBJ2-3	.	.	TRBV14	CASSPHTGTDTQYF	TGTGCCAGCAGCCCCCACACAGGGACAGATACGCAGTATTTT
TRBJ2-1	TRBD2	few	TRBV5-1	CASTSAGGIVEQFF	TGCGCCAGCACCTCAGCGGGAGGTATAGTTGAGCAGTTCTTC
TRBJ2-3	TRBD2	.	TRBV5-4	CATLAGGRADTQYF	TGTGCCACCTTAGCGGGGGGGCGGGCAGATACGCAGTATTTT
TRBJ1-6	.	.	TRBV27	CASSFLQGNSPLHF	TGTGCCAGCAGTTTTTTGCAGGGGAATTCACCCCTCCACTTT
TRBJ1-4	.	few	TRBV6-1	CASSGSGPHRTNEKLFF	TGTGCCAGCAGTGGGTCAGGTCCTCATCGGACTAATGAAAAACTGTTTTTT
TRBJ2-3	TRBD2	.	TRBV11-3	CASSPRTSGSTDTQYF	TGTGCCAGCAGCCCTCGGACTAGCGGGAGCACAGATACGCAGTATTTT
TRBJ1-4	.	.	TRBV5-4	CASSPEAATNEKLFF	TGTGCCAGCAGCCCTGAGGCCGCAACTAATGAAAAACTGTTTTTT
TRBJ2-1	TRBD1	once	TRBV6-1	CASSGGTGGRNEQFF	TGTGCCAGCAGTGGGGGGACAGGGGGTAGGAATGAGCAGTTCTTC
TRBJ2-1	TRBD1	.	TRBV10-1	CASSSDRGGYNEQFF	TGCGCCAGCAGTTCGGACAGGGGAGGGTATAATGAGCAGTTCTTC
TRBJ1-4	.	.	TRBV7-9	CASRKGGTNEKLFF	TGTGCCAGCAGAAAGGGAGGGACTAATGAAAAACTGTTTTTT
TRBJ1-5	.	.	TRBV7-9	CASSLADQPQHF	TGTGCCAGCAGCTTAGCCGATCAGCCCCAGCATTTT
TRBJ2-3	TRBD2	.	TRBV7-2	CASSRSGGRDTQYF	TGTGCCAGCAGCCGTAGCGGGGGGCGGGATACGCAGTATTTT
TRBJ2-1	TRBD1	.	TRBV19	CASSIDGQAYNEQFF	TGTGCCAGTAGTATAGATGGACAGGCCTACAATGAGCAGTTCTTC
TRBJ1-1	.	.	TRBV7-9	CASSPARAEAFF	TGTGCCAGCAGCCCTGCCAGGGCTGAAGCTTTCTTT
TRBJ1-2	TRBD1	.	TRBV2	CASRRQGNYGYTF	TGTGCCAGCAGGAGACAGGGGAACTATGGCTACACCTTC
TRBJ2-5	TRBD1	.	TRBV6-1	CASSVTGAVATQYF	TGTGCCAGCAGTGTTACAGGGGCGGTTGCGACCCAGTACTTC
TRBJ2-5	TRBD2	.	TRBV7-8	CASSLSGGAGETQYF	TGTGCCAGCAGCTTAAGCGGGGGGGCTGGGGAGACCCAGTACTTC
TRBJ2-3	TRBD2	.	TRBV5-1	CASSLGGTSGTDTQYF	TGCGCCAGCAGCCTCGGCGGGACTAGCGGTACAGATACGCAGTATTTT
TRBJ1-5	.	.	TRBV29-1	CSVETGRNQPQHF	TGCAGCGTTGAGACAGGACGGAATCAGCCCCAGCATTTT
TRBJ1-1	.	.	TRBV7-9	CASNTNSISEAFF	TGTGCCAGCAACACAAACAGCATCAGTGAAGCTTTCTTT
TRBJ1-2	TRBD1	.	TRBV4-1	CASSKGQGARNGYTF	TGCGCCAGCAGCAAAGGACAGGGGGCGAGGAATGGCTACACCTTC
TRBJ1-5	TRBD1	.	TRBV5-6	CASSSGTVGIQPQHF	TGTGCCAGCAGCAGTGGGACAGTGGGTATTCAGCCCCAGCATTTT
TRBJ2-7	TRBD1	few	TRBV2	CASKEQGPTYEQYF	TGTGCCAGCAAGGAACAGGGGCCAACCTACGAGCAGTACTTC
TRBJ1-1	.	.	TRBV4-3	CASSQEINRNTEAFF	TGCGCCAGCAGCCAAGAGATCAACAGGAACACTGAAGCTTTCTTT
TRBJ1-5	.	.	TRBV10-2	CASSESRSQPQHF	TGCGCCAGCAGTGAGTCCCGGTCCCAGCCCCAGCATTTT
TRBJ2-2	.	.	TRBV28	CASTTPGSGTGELFF	TGTGCCAGCACAACCCCAGGAAGCGGCACCGGGGAGCTGTTTTTT
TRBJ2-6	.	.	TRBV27	CASSGTGANVLTF	TGTGCCAGCTCGGGAACTGGGGCCAACGTCCTGACTTTC
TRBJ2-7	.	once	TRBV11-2	CASSLVQVYEQYF	TGTGCCAGCAGCTTAGTACAGGTCTACGAGCAGTACTTC
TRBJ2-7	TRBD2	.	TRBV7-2	CASSLELAGAYEQYF	TGTGCCAGCAGCTTAGAACTAGCGGGCGCCTACGAGCAGTACTTC
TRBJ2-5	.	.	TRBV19	CASRVAGRETQYF	TGTGCCAGTAGGGTGGCGGGTAGAGAGACCCAGTACTTC
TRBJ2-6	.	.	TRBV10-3	CAISVGPRAGANVLTF	TGTGCCATCAGTGTGGGTCCTCGGGCTGGGGCCAACGTCCTGACTTTC
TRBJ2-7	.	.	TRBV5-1	CASSLGGTAISYEQYF	TGCGCCAGCAGCTTGGGCGGGACTGCGATCTCCTACGAGCAGTACTTC
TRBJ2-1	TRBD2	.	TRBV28	CASAGRTSGASFSYNEQFF	TGTGCCAGCGCCGGAAGGACTAGCGGGGCGTCCTTCTCCTACAATGAGCAGTTCTTC
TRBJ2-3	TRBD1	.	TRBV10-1	CASSDPGQGITDTQYF	TGCGCCAGCAGTGACCCGGGACAGGGTATCACAGATACGCAGTATTTT
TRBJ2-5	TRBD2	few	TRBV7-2	CASSFGLAGGYQETQYF	TGTGCCAGCAGCTTTGGACTAGCGGGGGGGTACCAAGAGACCCAGTACTTC
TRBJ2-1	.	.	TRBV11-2	CASSLGTVSSYNEQFF	TGTGCCAGCAGCTTAGGGACAGTTAGCTCCTACAATGAGCAGTTCTTC
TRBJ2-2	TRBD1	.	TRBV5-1	CASSWDRVITGELFF	TGCGCCAGCAGCTGGGACAGGGTCATCACCGGGGAGCTGTTTTTT
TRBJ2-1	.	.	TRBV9	CASSVAGGNEQFF	TGTGCCAGCAGCGTAGCTGGAGGCAATGAGCAGTTCTTC
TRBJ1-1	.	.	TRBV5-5	CASSQLQGANTEAFF	TGTGCCAGCAGCCAACTACAGGGAGCGAACACTGAAGCTTTCTTT
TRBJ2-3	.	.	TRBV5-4	CASSLEADTQYF	TGTGCCAGCAGCTTAGAGGCAGATACGCAGTATTTT
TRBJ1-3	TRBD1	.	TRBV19	CASSDSGTGGNTIYF	TGTGCCAGTAGTGATTCCGGGACAGGAGGAAACACCATATATTTT
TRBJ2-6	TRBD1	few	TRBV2	CASRAGQGVSGANVLTF	TGTGCCAGCAGAGCCGGACAGGGTGTTTCTGGGGCCAACGTCCTGACTTTC
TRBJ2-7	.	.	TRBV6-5	CASSYSAQGGYEQYF	TGTGCCAGCAGTTACTCGGCGCAGGGTGGATACGAGCAGTACTTC
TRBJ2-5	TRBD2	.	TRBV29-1	CSVSRGSMETQYF	TGCAGCGTTTCCCGCGGGAGTATGGAGACCCAGTACTTC
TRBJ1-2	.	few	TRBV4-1	CASSQGTAYGYTF	TGCGCCAGCAGCCAAGGGACAGCTTATGGCTACACCTTC
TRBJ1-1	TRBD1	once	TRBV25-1	CASSGTGRNTEAFF	TGTGCCAGCAGCGGGACAGGGAGGAACACTGAAGCTTTCTTT
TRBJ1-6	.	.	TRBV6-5	CASGSAARNSPLHF	TGTGCCAGCGGGTCGGCAGCGCGGAATTCACCCCTCCACTTT
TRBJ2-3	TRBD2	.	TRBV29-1	CSVAGDTDTQYF	TGCAGCGTAGCGGGAGACACAGATACGCAGTATTTT
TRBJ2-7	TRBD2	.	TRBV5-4	CASSDSGGPTYEQYF	TGTGCCAGCAGCGATAGCGGGGGCCCAACCTACGAGCAGTACTTC
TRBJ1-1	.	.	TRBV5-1	CASSQAGARMTTEAFF	TGCGCCAGCAGCCAAGCGGGGGCGCGTATGACCACTGAAGCTTTCTTT
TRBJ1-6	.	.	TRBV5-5	CASSLSNREDSPLHF	TGTGCCAGCAGCCTCAGTAACAGGGAAGATTCACCCCTCCACTTT
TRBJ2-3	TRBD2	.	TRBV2	CARTSGGSGVSTDTQYF	TGTGCCAGAACTAGCGGGGGGTCCGGCGTGAGCACAGATACGCAGTATTTT
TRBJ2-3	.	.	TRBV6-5	CASSYQGSTDTQYF	TGTGCCAGCAGTTACCAGGGGTCCACAGATACGCAGTATTTT
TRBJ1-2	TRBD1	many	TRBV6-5	CASSYARTGGGYGYTF	TGTGCCAGCAGTTACGCTAGGACAGGGGGCGGCTATGGCTACACCTTC
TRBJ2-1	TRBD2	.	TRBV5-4	CASSPSGRPYNEQFF	TGTGCCAGCAGCCCGAGCGGGAGACCCTACAATGAGCAGTTCTTC
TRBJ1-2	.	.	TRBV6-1	CASSETRDGYTF	TGTGCCAGCAGTGAAACCAGGGATGGCTACACCTTC